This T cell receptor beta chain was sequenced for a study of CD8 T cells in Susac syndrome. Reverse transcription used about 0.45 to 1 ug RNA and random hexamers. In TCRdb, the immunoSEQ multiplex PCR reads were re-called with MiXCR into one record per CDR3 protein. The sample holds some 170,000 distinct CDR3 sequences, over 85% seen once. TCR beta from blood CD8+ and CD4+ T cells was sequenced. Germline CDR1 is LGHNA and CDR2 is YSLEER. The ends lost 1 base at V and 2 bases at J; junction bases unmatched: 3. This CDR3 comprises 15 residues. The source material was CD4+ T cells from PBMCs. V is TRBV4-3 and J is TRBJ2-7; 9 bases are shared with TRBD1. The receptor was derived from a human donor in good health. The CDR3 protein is CASSQGDRDTYEQYF. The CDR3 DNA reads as TGCGCCAGCAGCCAAGGGGACAGGGATACCTACGAGCAGTACTTC.